Below are 21 T cell receptor beta chains sequenced from a single sample in a study of blood T cell repertoires in COVID-19. Using immunoSEQ multiplex PCR, the repertoire was profiled, and TCRdb retains in-frame clones only, with some absent. The sample has 55,000 to 75,000 clones; 80% are singletons. The sample comprised peripheral blood. The origin of the receptors is a man between 65 and 80 years old who had recovered from COVID-19.

The chain links TRBV30 to TRBJ2-7; TRBD1 aligns across 7 bases. V lost 3 bases, J lost 6 bases, and 11 bases stayed unmatched. The CDR3 has 14 amino acids. CDR1 is GTSNPN, CDR2 SVGIG, per germline (reference sequence). The CDR3 here is CAWSVGQEFSEQYF. The CDR3 DNA reads as TGTGCCTGGAGCGTAGGACAGGAATTCTCCGAGCAGTACTTC.

The J gene is TRBJ1-5, the V gene TRBV6-1, with D hard to call. This CDR3 comprises 12 residues. Trimming shortened V by 3 bases and J by 11 bases, and 11 bases separated the two germline ends. Germline V gene sequence: CDR1 MNHNS, CDR2 SASEGT. DNA of the CDR3: TGTGCCAGCAGTGATGGGCGCGGGGCCCAGCATTTT. Its translation: CASSDGRGAQHF.

This clone was seen many times. CDR3 loop: CASSPRTGPDYGYTF. Here the CDR3 DNA reads TGTGCCAGCAGCCCCAGGACAGGGCCGGACTATGGCTACACCTTC. V gene TRBV7-9 combines with J gene TRBJ1-2, with 8 bases aligning to TRBD1. Trimming at V came to 5 bases and at J to 3 bases, leaving 8 bases not matched to a gene. The germline gives CDR1 SEHNR, CDR2 FQNEAQ (reference sequence). The CDR3 has 15 amino acids.

The chain employs TRBV7-2 and TRBJ2-7; possibly TRBD1 for D (6 bases). CDR3 size: 13 residues. V shed 5 bases and J shed 5 bases, with 13 bases lying between them. Per the germline V gene, CDR1 is SGHTA and CDR2 is FQGNSA. The CDR3 sequence is CASSQGRRDEQYF. The CDR3 region has the DNA TGTGCCAGCAGCCAGGGGCGCAGGGACGAGCAGTACTTC.

The CDR3 is CASRTLGSGDYEQYF. In DNA form, the CDR3 reads TGCGCCAGCAGGACCCTGGGTAGCGGCGATTACGAGCAGTACTTC. The chain links TRBV10-2 to TRBJ2-7; the D gene is possibly TRBD2 (6 bases). Trimming removed 6 bases at V and 4 bases at J, with 19 bases between. The CDR3 is 15 residues long. CDR1 is WSHSY and CDR2 is SAAADI in the germline V gene.

V usage is TRBV11-2 and J usage is TRBJ1-2; TRBD1 might be the D (6 bases). Germline V gives CDR1 SGHAT, CDR2 FQNNGV. Trimming removed 1 base from V and 6 bases from J, with 12 bases in between. CDR3 size: 14 residues. In nucleotides, the CDR3 is TGTGCCAGCAGCTTAGGGCAGGGGATAGATGGCTACACCTTC. This gives the protein CASSLGQGIDGYTF.

The chain carries TRBV28 and TRBJ1-4, with 8 nucleotides matching TRBD1. V shed 5 bases and J 7 bases; nucleotides not matched to a gene: 9. Germline V CDR1 and CDR2: MDHEN, SYDVKM. The CDR3 has 15 amino acids. Here the CDR3 DNA reads TGTGCCAGCAGTACCGGACAGGGTATCACTGAAAAACTGTTTTTT. Translated: CASSTGQGITEKLFF.

The V call is TRBV11-3, the J call TRBJ1-3; the match to TRBD1 covers 7 bases. CDR1 and CDR2 (germline): SGHNT, YENEEA. V shed 4 bases, J shed 0 bases, and the junction held 6 bases outside the gene matches. CDR3 length equals 16 residues. CDR3 sequence (DNA): TGTGCCAGCAGCTCCGGGGACAGCCACTCTGGAAACACCATATATTTT. Translation: CASSSGDSHSGNTIYF.

This clone was seen a single time. The chain is built from TRBV3-1 (or the pseudogene TRBV3-2) and TRBJ1-2; possibly TRBD1 for D (6 bases). The CDR3 extends over 12 amino acids. Per the germline V gene, CDR1 is LGHDT and CDR2 is YNNKEL (reference sequence). Trimming left V 7 bases short and J 7 bases short, with 13 bases between. As DNA, the CDR3 is TGTGCCAGCACCAAAGACAGGCTTGGCTACACCTTC. This sequence encodes CASTKDRLGYTF.

This clone has just a few counts. The gene calls are TRBV4-2 and TRBJ2-7; no clear D. This CDR3 spans 15 amino acids. The V and J ends lost 3 bases and 1 base respectively, with 13 bases between them. Germline CDR1 reads LGHNA; CDR2 reads YNFKEQ. The CDR3 DNA follows: TGTGCCAGCAGCCAGACCCCTACGACATCCTACGAGCAGTACTTC. Protein sequence: CASSQTPTTSYEQYF.

The chain employs TRBV7-2 and TRBJ2-1; 13 nucleotides line up with TRBD2. Germline CDR1 is SGHTA and CDR2 is FQGNSA. CDR3 size: 19 residues. V trimming: 4 bases; J trimming: 1 base; junction bases outside the gene matches: 10. The CDR3 DNA reads TGTGCCAGCAGCTCGGTGACTAGCGGGAGGTATATGTCCTACAATGAGCAGTTCTTC. This sequence encodes CASSSVTSGRYMSYNEQFF.

The J gene is TRBJ1-4, the V gene TRBV28; tentatively, D is TRBD1 (5 bases). Trimming shortened V by 6 bases and J by 8 bases, and 16 bases separated the two germline ends. The CDR3 has 14 residues. Germline values: CDR1 MDHEN, CDR2 SYDVKM. Here the CDR3 DNA reads TGTGCCAGCAGCCCAGCGGGGGTAGGGGAAAAACTGTTTTTT. Translating gives CASSPAGVGEKLFF.

This clone was detected only a few times. The chain couples TRBV6-4 to TRBJ2-2; 8 bases are shared with TRBD1. Germline CDR1 MRHNA, CDR2 SNTAGT. With V trimmed by 6 bases and J by 6 bases, 6 bases remained unmatched. The CDR3 runs to 14 residues. CDR3 DNA sequence: TGTGCCAGCAGGAGGGACAGGCTTTCCGGGGAGCTGTTTTTT. Translating gives CASRRDRLSGELFF.

In this sample, this clone turned up a few times. This sequence joins TRBV5-1 and TRBJ1-1; D not certain. Trimming removed 4 bases from V and 2 bases from J, with 15 bases in between. Germline V gene sequence: CDR1 SGHRS, CDR2 YFSETQ. The CDR3 sequence is 15 residues long. The CDR3, as DNA: TGCGCCAGCAGCCCCCTGGGCAGAACTAACACTGAAGCTTTCTTT. This sequence encodes CASSPLGRTNTEAFF.

The chain uses TRBV13 and TRBJ1-1, with 10 nucleotides matching TRBD1. With V trimmed by 2 bases and J by 3 bases, 6 bases remained unmatched. Germline V CDR1 and CDR2: PRHDT, FYEKMQ (reference sequence). The CDR3 consists of 16 residues. The chain's CDR3 is CASSLRRDRGHTEAFF. The CDR3, as DNA: TGTGCCAGCAGCTTAAGAAGGGACAGGGGTCACACTGAAGCTTTCTTT.

This chain uses TRBV15 with TRBJ2-1; D perhaps matches TRBD1 (6 bases). The ends were cut back, 8 bases at V and 5 bases at J, with 13 bases in the middle. The V gene's germline CDR1 is LNHNV and CDR2 YYDKDF (reference sequence). CDR3 length: 13 amino acids. In DNA, the CDR3 is TGTGCCACCGGGGACAATTTGAACAATGAGCAGTTCTTC. Protein product: CATGDNLNNEQFF.

V is TRBV18 and J is TRBJ2-3, with D perhaps matching TRBD2 (5 bases). Germline V gene lookup returns CDR1 KGHSH and CDR2 LQKENI. This CDR3 contains 14 residues. Trimming shortened V by 2 bases and J by 2 bases, and 8 bases separated the two germline ends. The CDR3 here is CASSPNRDTDTQYF. CDR3 sequence (DNA): TGTGCCAGCTCACCAAACCGGGACACAGATACGCAGTATTTT.

The rearrangement links TRBV28 to TRBJ1-2, with D uncertain. V lost 4 bases, J lost 5 bases, and 11 bases lay in between. The CDR3 consists of 13 residues. Germline V CDR1 and CDR2: MDHEN, SYDVKM. CDR3 sequence (DNA): TGTGCCAGCAGTTCCACCACAATTTATGGCTACACCTTC. Protein: CASSSTTIYGYTF.

This clone was seen more than once but under ten times. The V and J genes are TRBV29-1 and TRBJ2-3, with TRBD1 as a possible D gene (6 bases). Germline V gene data show CDR1 as SQVTM and CDR2 as ANQGSEA. The ends were cut back, 5 bases at V and 1 base at J, with 13 bases in the middle. The CDR3 totals 14 residues. In nucleotides, the CDR3 is TGCAGCGTTACCTGGGGGCTCGGCACAGATACGCAGTATTTT. Its protein is CSVTWGLGTDTQYF.

Only a few counts were recorded for this clone. The rearrangement links TRBV27 to TRBJ1-4, with D unclear. The germline V and J ends were trimmed by 5 bases and 1 base, with 8 bases remaining between them. The CDR3 consists of 14 residues. CDR1 and CDR2 from the germline V gene are MNHEY and SMNVEV (reference sequence). The CDR3 DNA reads TGTGCCAGCAGTCGGCGGATAACTAATGAAAAACTGTTTTTT. As protein: CASSRRITNEKLFF.

This clone was seen only a few times. J is TRBJ2-5 and V is TRBV5-4, with a tentative D call TRBD1 (6 bases). CDR1 SGHNT and CDR2 YYREEE come from the germline V gene (reference sequence). Trimming stripped 4 bases from V and 5 bases from J, with 21 bases between. The CDR3 length is 16 residues. The CDR3 here is CASSPGQNLQGETQYF. The CDR3 DNA sequence: TGTGCCAGCAGCCCCGGACAGAATCTCCAGGGGGAGACCCAGTACTTC. Together with reference TRBV5-4 and TRBJ2-5, the CDR3 gives the full variable domain: ETGVTQSPTHLIKTRGQQVTLRCSSQSGHNTVSWYQQALGQGPQFIFQYYREEENGRGNFPPRFSGLQFPNYSSELNVNALELDDSALYLCASSPGQNLQGETQYFGPGTRLLVL.